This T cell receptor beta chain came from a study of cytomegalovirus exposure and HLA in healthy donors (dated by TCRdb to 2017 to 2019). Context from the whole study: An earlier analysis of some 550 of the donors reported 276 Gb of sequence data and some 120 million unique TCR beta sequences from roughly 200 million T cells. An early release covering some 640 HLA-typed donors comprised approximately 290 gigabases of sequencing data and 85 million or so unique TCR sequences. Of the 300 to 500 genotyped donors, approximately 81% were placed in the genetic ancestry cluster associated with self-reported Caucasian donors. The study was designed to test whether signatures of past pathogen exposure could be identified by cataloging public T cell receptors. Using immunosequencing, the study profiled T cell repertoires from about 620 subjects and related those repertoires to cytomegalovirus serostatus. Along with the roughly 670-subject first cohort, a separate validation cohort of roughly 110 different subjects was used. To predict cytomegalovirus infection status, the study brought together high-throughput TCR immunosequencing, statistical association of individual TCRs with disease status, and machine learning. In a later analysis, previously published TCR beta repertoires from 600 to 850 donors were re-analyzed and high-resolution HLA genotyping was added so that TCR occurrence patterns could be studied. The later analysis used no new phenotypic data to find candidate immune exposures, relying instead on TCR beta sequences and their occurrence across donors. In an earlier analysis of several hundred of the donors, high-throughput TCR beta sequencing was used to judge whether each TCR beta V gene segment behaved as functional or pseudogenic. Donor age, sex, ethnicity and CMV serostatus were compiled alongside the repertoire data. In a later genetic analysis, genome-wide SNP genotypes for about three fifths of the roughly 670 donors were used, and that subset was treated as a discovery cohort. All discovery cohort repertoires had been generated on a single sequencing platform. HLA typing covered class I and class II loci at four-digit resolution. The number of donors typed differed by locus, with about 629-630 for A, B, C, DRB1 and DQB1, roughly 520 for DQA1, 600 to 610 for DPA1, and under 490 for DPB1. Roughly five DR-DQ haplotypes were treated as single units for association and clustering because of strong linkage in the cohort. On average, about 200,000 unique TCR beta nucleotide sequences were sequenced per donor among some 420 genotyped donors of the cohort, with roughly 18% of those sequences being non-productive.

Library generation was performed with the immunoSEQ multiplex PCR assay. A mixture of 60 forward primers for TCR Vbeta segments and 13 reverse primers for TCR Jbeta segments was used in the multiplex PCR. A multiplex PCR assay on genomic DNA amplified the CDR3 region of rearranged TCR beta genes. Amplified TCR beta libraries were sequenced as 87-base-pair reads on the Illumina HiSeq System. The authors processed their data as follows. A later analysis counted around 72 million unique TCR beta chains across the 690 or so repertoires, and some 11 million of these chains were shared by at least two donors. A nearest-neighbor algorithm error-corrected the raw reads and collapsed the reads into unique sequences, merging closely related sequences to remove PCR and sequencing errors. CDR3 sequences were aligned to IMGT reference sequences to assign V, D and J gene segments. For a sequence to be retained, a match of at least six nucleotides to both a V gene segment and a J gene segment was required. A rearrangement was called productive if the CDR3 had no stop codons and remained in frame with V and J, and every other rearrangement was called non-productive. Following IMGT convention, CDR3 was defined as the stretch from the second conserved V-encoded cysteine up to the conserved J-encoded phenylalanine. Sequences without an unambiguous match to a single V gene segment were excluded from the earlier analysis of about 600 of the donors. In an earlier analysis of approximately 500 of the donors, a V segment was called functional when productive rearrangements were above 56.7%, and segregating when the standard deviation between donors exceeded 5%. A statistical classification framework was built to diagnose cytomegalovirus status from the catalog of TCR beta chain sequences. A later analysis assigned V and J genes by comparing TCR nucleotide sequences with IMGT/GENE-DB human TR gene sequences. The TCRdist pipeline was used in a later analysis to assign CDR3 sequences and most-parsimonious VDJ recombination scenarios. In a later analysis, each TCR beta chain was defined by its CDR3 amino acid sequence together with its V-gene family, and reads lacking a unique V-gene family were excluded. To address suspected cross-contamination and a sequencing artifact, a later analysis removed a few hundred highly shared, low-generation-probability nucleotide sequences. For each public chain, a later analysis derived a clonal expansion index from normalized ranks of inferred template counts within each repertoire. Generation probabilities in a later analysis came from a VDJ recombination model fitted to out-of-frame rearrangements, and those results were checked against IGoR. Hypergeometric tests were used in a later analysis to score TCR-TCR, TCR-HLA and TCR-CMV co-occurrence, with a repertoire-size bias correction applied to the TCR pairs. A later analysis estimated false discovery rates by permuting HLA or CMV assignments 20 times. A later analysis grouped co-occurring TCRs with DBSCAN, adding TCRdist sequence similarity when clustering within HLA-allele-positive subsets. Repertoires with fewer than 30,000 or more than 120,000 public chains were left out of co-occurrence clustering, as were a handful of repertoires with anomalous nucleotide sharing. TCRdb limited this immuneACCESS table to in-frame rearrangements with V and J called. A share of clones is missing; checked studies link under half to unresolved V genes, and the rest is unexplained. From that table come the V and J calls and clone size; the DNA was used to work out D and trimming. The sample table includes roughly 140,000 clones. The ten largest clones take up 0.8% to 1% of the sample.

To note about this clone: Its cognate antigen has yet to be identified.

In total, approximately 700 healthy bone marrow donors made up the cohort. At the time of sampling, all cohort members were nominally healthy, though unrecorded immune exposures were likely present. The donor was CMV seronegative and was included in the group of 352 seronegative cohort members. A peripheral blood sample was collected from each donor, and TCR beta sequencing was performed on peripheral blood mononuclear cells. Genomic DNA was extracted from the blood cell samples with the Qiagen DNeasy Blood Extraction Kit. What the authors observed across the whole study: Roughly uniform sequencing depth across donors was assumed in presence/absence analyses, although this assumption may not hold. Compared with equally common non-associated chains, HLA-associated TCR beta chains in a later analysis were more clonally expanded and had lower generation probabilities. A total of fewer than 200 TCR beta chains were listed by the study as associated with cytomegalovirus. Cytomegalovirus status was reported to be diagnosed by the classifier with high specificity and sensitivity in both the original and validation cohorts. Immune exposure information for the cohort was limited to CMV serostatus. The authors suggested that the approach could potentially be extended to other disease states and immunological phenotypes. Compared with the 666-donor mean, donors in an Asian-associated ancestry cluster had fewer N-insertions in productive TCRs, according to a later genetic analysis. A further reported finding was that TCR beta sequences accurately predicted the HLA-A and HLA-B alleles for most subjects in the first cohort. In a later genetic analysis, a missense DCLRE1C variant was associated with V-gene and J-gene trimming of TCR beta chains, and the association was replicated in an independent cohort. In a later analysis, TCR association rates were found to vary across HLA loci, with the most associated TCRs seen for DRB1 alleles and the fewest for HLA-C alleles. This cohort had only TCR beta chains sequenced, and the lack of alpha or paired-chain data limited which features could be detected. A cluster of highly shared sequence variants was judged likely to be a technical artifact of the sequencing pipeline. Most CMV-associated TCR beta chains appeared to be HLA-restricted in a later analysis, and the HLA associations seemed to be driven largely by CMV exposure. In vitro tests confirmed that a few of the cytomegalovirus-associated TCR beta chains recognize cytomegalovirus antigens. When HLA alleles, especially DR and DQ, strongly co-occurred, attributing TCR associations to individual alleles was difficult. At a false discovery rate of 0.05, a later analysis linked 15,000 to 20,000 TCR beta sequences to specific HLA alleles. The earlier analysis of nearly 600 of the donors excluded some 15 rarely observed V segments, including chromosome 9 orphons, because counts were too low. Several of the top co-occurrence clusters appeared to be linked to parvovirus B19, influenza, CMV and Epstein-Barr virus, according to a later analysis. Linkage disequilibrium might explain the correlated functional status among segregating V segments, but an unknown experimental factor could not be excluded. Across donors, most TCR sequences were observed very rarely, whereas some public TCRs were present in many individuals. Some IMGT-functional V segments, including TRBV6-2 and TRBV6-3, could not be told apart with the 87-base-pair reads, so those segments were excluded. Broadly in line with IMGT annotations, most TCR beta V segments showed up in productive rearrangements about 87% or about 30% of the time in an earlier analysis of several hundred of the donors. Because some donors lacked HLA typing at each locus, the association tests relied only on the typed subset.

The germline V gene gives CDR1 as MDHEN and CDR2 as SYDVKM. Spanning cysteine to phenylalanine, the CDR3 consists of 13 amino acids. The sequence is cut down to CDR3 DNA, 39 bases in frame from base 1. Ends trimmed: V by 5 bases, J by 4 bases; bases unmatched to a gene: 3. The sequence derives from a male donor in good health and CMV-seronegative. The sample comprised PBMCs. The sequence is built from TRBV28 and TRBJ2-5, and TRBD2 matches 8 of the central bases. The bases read TGTGCCAGCAGTCTGAGCGGGGGAGAGACCCAGTACTTC. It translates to CASSLSGGETQYF.